A selection of T cell receptor beta chains follows, all from one sample in a study of blood T cell repertoires in COVID-19. The data were produced by immunoSEQ multiplex PCR, yet TCRdb's version contains in-frame clones alone and is incomplete. The table lists 250,000 to 350,000 clones, around nine tenths of them singletons. Sequenced material: PBMCs or T cells enriched from blood (not recorded which). The receptors were gathered from a woman aged 25-40 years who had recovered from COVID-19. Each CDR3 is given with its conserved first and last residue. D genes are given only for firm matches. Clone size is shown for a subset of rows, as once, few, many or a class of expanded clone.

>TRBV30|-|TRBJ2-1|-
TGTGCCTGGAGCCCCGGGGGCAATGAGCAGTTCTTC
CAWSPGGNEQFF
>TRBV2|TRBD1|TRBJ2-7|-
TGTGCCAGCAGTGAATGGGGTGATATAAGGGGGCTCGAGCAGTACTTC
CASSEWGDIRGLEQYF
>TRBV27|-|TRBJ2-7|few
TGTGCCAGCAGACTTTTACAGGGAGGGGAGCAGTACTTC
CASRLLQGGEQYF
>TRBV11-2|-|TRBJ2-7|-
TGTGCCAGCAGCGCAATCGGGAACGAGCAGTACTTC
CASSAIGNEQYF
>TRBV29-1|-|TRBJ1-3|-
TGCAGCGTTGAAGCAGGAACTGGAAACACCATATATTTT
CSVEAGTGNTIYF
>TRBV3-1/TRBV3-2|TRBD1|TRBJ1-5|-
TGTGCCAGCAGCGTCGGGACAGATAGCAATCAGCCCCAGCATTTT
CASSVGTDSNQPQHF
>TRBV11-2|TRBD2|TRBJ2-1|-
TGTGCCAGCAGCTTAGGGGTACTAGCGGGAGGGAACGATGAGCAGTTCTTC
CASSLGVLAGGNDEQFF
>TRBV2|-|TRBJ1-2|-
TGTGCCAGCAGTGAACAGGGAAACTATGGCTACACCTTC
CASSEQGNYGYTF
>TRBV3-1/TRBV3-2|TRBD2|TRBJ2-1|-
TGTGCCAGCAGCCAAGAAACTAGAGCGGGGCCCCCGCGAACCTACAATGAGCAGTTCTTC
CASSQETRAGPPRTYNEQFF
>TRBV10-3|-|TRBJ2-1|-
TGTGCCATCAGTGAGCCTGGGACTTTCTACAATGAGCAGTTCTTC
CAISEPGTFYNEQFF
>TRBV19|TRBD1|TRBJ1-1|-
TGTGCCAGTAGTATAACCACAGGGGGCAACACTGAAGCTTTCTTT
CASSITTGGNTEAFF
>TRBV11-2|TRBD1|TRBJ1-4|-
TGTGCCAGCAGCTTAGATCCTTCGACAGGGGGATACACTAATGAAAAACTGTTTTTT
CASSLDPSTGGYTNEKLFF
>TRBV7-9|-|TRBJ2-7|-
TGTGCCAGCAGCTTAGCCCCAGAAAGCTCCTACGAGCAGTACTTC
CASSLAPESSYEQYF
>TRBV10-3|-|TRBJ1-1|-
TGTGCCATCAGCTACAGAGAGAACACTGAAGCTTTCTTT
CAISYRENTEAFF
>TRBV20-1|-|TRBJ2-5|-
TGCAGTGTTCGGGGGGAGACCCAGTACTTC
CSVRGETQYF
>TRBV7-2|TRBD2|TRBJ2-3|-
TGTGCCAGCAGCTTAGTATCACGGACTAGCGGCGCAGATACGCAGTATTTT
CASSLVSRTSGADTQYF
>TRBV19|TRBD2|TRBJ2-5|-
TGTGCCAGTAGTGTTAGATGGACTAGCGGAATAGGTCGAGGGGAGACCCAGTACTTC
CASSVRWTSGIGRGETQYF
>TRBV5-6|TRBD2|TRBJ2-7|-
TGTGCCAGCAGCTCCGGACTAGCGGGTTACGAGCAGTACTTC
CASSSGLAGYEQYF
>TRBV27|TRBD1|TRBJ2-7|-
TGTGCCAGCAGTATGCTACCCTGGACAGGGATTTACGAGCAGTACTTC
CASSMLPWTGIYEQYF
>TRBV6-5|TRBD1|TRBJ1-2|-
TGTGCCAGCACCACCGGGACAGGGAGGTATGGCTACACCTTC
CASTTGTGRYGYTF
>TRBV6-6|-|TRBJ2-2|-
TGTGCCAGCATAGTCGGAGGCGGTTTTACGACCGGGGAGCTGTTTTTT
CASIVGGGFTTGELFF
>TRBV11-1|-|TRBJ1-1|-
TGTGCCAGCAGCGCTCGACAGACCCTGAACACTGAAGCTTTCTTT
CASSARQTLNTEAFF
>TRBV14|-|TRBJ2-5|-
TGTGCCAGCAGCCAAAGTCGAGGGTTTGAGACCCAGTACTTC
CASSQSRGFETQYF
>TRBV9|-|TRBJ1-3|-
TGTGCCAGCAGTCTTGGACAGACGCGCCTCTCTGGAAACACCATATATTTT
CASSLGQTRLSGNTIYF